This T cell receptor (beta chain) was captured in a study of tumor and adjacent non-tumor tissue in lung cancer. Across the study: On average, productive TCRbeta reads reached some 4.2 million per sample. Study-level findings and limits: Higher tumor TCR diversity was associated with shorter survival. Compared with tumor, normal lung showed significantly lower TCR diversity.

Points on this clonotype: Its antigen is unidentified.

V lost 7 bases and J 2 bases, leaving 12 bases between the germline ends. This CDR3 spans 13 amino acids. Germline assignment: CDR1 PRHDT and CDR2 FYEKMQ (reference sequence). The library came from three nested PCR rounds adapted from ARM-PCR protocols. One entry per CDR3 protein results from TCRdb running MiXCR on the multiplex PCR reads. The sample has tens of thousands of distinct CDR3 sequences; over 75% are singletons. This sample's RNA came from whole unsorted tissue. Chemotherapy-naive patients with new lung cancer underwent thoracic surgery in China, August–late 2014. The chain has TRBV13 and TRBJ2-7, with D perhaps TRBD1 (6 bases). The sample consisted of lung tumor tissue. The sequence came from a woman aged 45-60 years with non-small cell lung cancer. CDR3 protein: CASNLNRAYEQYF. The CDR3 DNA follows: TGTGCCAGCAATTTAAACAGGGCCTACGAGCAGTACTTC.